Below, 30 T cell receptor beta chains from the same sample are listed, as sequenced in a study of blood T cell repertoires in COVID-19 (dated by TCRdb to between 2020 and 2021). Library preparation used the immunoSEQ multiplex PCR assay. What TCRdb holds here is the immuneACCESS table cut down to in-frame rearrangements. Part of the clones is not present; checked against another copy, under half of the missing clones reflect an unresolved V gene, and the others are unexplained. The table for this sample lists about 200,000 clones; about 90% of them were counted only once. Around 3.7% of the sample lies in the top ten. The sample was PBMCs or T cells enriched from blood (not recorded which). Receptors were obtained from a young woman with acute COVID-19.

The rearrangement joins TRBV30 to TRBJ1-6; a possible D gene is TRBD1 (6 bases). The CDR3 runs to 16 residues. The V end was cut by 1 base, the J end by 9 bases, with 19 bases between. CDR1 is GTSNPN, CDR2 SVGIG, per germline (reference sequence). The CDR3 nucleotides are TGTGCCTGGAGTGCCCCACAGGGTTCCGTGGGTTCACCCCTCCACTTT. It encodes CAWSAPQGSVGSPLHF.

The J gene is TRBJ2-5, the V gene TRBV30; weak D call: TRBD2 (6 bases). Germline CDR1 is GTSNPN and CDR2 is SVGIG (reference sequence). The CDR3 consists of 13 residues. Trimming removed 2 bases from V and 2 bases from J, with 9 bases in between. The CDR3: CAWSTSRQETQYF. CDR3 sequence (DNA): TGTGCCTGGAGTACTAGCCGGCAAGAGACCCAGTACTTC.

The V and J genes are TRBV7-9 and TRBJ2-5; 12 bases agree with TRBD2. The CDR3 runs 17 residues. Germline assignment: CDR1 SEHNR and CDR2 FQNEAQ (reference sequence). Unmatched junction bases numbered 7, after V lost 5 bases and J lost 0 bases. This CDR3 reads CASSRRLAGDYQETQYF. The CDR3 DNA follows: TGTGCCAGCAGCCGCAGACTAGCGGGAGATTACCAAGAGACCCAGTACTTC.

This clone has a handful of counts. The CDR3 loop is CASTTGGGGYTF. CDR3 nucleotide sequence: TGTGCCAGTACAACAGGGGGAGGAGGCTACACCTTC. The chain carries TRBV19 and TRBJ1-2; 8 nucleotides align to TRBD1. Germline V gives CDR1 LNHDA, CDR2 SQIVND (reference sequence). The CDR3 covers 12 residues. V lost 7 bases to trimming and J lost 8 bases; unmatched junction nucleotides: 6.

V and J are TRBV7-2 and TRBJ2-1; 15 nucleotides align to TRBD2. Germline values: CDR1 SGHTA, CDR2 FQGNSA. The CDR3 spans 16 residues. Trimming removed 6 bases from V and 6 bases from J; junction bases left unmatched: 6. The CDR3: CASRRTSGGAFNEQFF. CDR3 bases: TGTGCCAGCAGAAGGACTAGCGGGGGGGCATTCAATGAGCAGTTCTTC.

This chain uses TRBV6-6 with TRBJ1-1; TRBD1 might be the D (6 bases). CDR1 is MNHNY, CDR2 SVGAGI, per germline (reference sequence). Trimming pared 3 bases from V and 0 bases from J, leaving 8 bases between. The CDR3 consists of 14 residues. CDR3 residues: CASSYRGMNTEAFF. The CDR3 bases are TGTGCCAGCAGTTATAGGGGGATGAACACTGAAGCTTTCTTT.

The chain couples TRBV18 to TRBJ2-3, with D unclear. Looked up from germline, CDR1 is KGHSH and CDR2 is LQKENI. Trimming stripped 0 bases from V and 2 bases from J, with 9 bases between. CDR3 size: 15 residues. CDR3 bases: TGTGCCAGCTCACCACCCAATGGCCACACAGATACGCAGTATTTT. Protein: CASSPPNGHTDTQYF.

V usage is TRBV5-1 and J usage is TRBJ1-2; TRBD1 agrees at 9 bases. Per the germline V gene, CDR1 is SGHRS and CDR2 is YFSETQ. The CDR3 totals 14 residues. V was pared by 3 bases and J by 8 bases, with 8 bases of the junction left unmatched. In DNA form, the CDR3 reads TGCGCCAGCAGCTGGGGACAGGGAGACGACGGCTACACCTTC. Translated: CASSWGQGDDGYTF.

The chain uses TRBV5-1 and TRBJ1-4, with D perhaps TRBD1 (6 bases). The V end lost 0 bases, the J end lost 7 bases, and 13 bases lay between the germline ends. The CDR3 is made up of 15 amino acids. Germline CDR1 is SGHRS and CDR2 is YFSETQ. The CDR3 nucleotides are TGCGCCAGCAGCTTGGAGCCGACAGGAAGTGAAAAACTGTTTTTT. This translates into CASSLEPTGSEKLFF.

The V and J genes are TRBV3-1 (or the pseudogene TRBV3-2) and TRBJ1-2; D gene unclear. Trimming shortened V by 0 bases and J by 8 bases, and 19 bases separated the two germline ends. The CDR3 has 16 residues. The germline gives CDR1 LGHDT, CDR2 YNNKEL (reference sequence). Written as DNA, the CDR3 is TGTGCCAGCAGCCAAGATTTGTTTGAGGAGGCAGTCGGCTACACCTTC. This encodes CASSQDLFEEAVGYTF.

The rearrangement uses TRBV11-3 and TRBJ1-3, with TRBD1 matching 7 bases. Germline CDR1 and CDR2: SGHNT and YENEEA. The CDR3 is made up of 17 amino acids. The V and J ends lost 5 bases and 1 base, in that order; junction bases with no gene match: 11. The CDR3 DNA reads TGTGCCAGCAGCCATACCCGGGACAGCATTTCTGGAAACACCATATATTTT. It translates to CASSHTRDSISGNTIYF.

This chain connects TRBV6-5 to TRBJ1-2; D possibly corresponds to TRBD1 (6 bases). Trimming removed 2 bases at V and 4 bases at J, with 14 bases between. The germline V gene has CDR1 MNHEY and CDR2 SVGAGI. The CDR3 runs 15 residues. The DNA for the CDR3 is TGTGCCAGCAGTTACACCGGGACACTGCTCTATGGCTACACCTTC. Its translation is CASSYTGTLLYGYTF.

The DNA of the CDR3 is TGTGCCAGCAGTTCACTAGTCGACACCGGGGAGCTGTTTTTT. Protein: CASSSLVDTGELFF. This sequence joins TRBV28 and TRBJ2-2; possible D gene TRBD2, 5 bases. V was cut by 4 bases and J by 3 bases, with 9 bases left in between. Germline assignment: CDR1 MDHEN and CDR2 SYDVKM. The CDR3 is 14 amino acids.

This rearrangement joins TRBV15 to TRBJ2-3; 7 bases line up with TRBD2. The CDR3 extends over 14 amino acids. The trim removed 5 bases at V and 5 bases at J, leaving 7 bases unmatched. Germline loops: CDR1 LNHNV, CDR2 YYDKDF (reference sequence). The CDR3 here is CATSYGGTRDTQYF. DNA of the CDR3: TGTGCCACCAGCTACGGGGGGACCCGAGATACGCAGTATTTT.

CDR3 coding DNA: TGTGCCAGCAGTGACCTCCGGGGGACTGAAGCTTTCTTT. It yields the protein CASSDLRGTEAFF. The chain combines TRBV6-4 with TRBJ1-1; D is perhaps TRBD1 (5 bases). The V end lost 2 bases, the J end lost 5 bases, and 9 bases lay between the germline ends. Germline CDR1 and CDR2: MRHNA and SNTAGT. The CDR3 contains 13 residues.

CDR3 region: CASSSIDRYQETQYF. The DNA of the CDR3 is TGTGCCAGCAGCTCCATCGACAGGTACCAAGAGACCCAGTACTTC. V and J are TRBV7-6 and TRBJ2-5; tentatively, D is TRBD1 (6 bases). The CDR3 length is 15 residues. The V and J ends lost 4 bases and 0 bases respectively, with 12 bases between them. Germline CDR1 is SGHVS and CDR2 is FNYEAQ. Drawing the rest from reference TRBV7-6 and TRBJ2-5, the complete variable domain is GAGVSQSPRYKVTKRGQDVALRCDPISGHVSLYWYRQALGQGPEFLTYFNYEAQQDKSGLPNDRFSAERPEGSISTLTIQRTEQRDSAMYRCASSSIDRYQETQYFGPGTRLLVL.

The chain recombines TRBV11-2 with TRBJ2-7; D remains unclear. This CDR3 has 14 residues. V lost 1 base and J 2 bases, leaving 9 bases between the germline ends. Germline V CDR1 and CDR2: SGHAT, FQNNGV. CDR3: CASSLGGGTYEQYF. The DNA of the CDR3 is TGTGCCAGCAGCTTAGGTGGCGGCACCTACGAGCAGTACTTC.

V gene TRBV7-8 combines with J gene TRBJ1-3; D unclear. CDR1 is SGHVS and CDR2 is FQNEAQ in the germline V gene. V lost 7 bases, J lost 2 bases, and 21 bases lay in between. CDR3 length: 17 amino acids. In DNA, the CDR3 is TGTGCCAGCAACAGATTCGAAGGTTTACTAGCTGGAAACACCATATATTTT. Translated: CASNRFEGLLAGNTIYF. Combining the CDR3 with reference TRBV7-8 and TRBJ1-3 gives the whole variable domain GAGVSQSPRYKVAKRGQDVALRCDPISGHVSLFWYQQALGQGPEFLTYFQNEAQLDKSGLPSDRFFAERPEGSVSTLKIQRTQQEDSAVYLCASNRFEGLLAGNTIYFGEGSWLTVV.

The V call is TRBV11-2, the J call TRBJ2-1; 7 positions match TRBD1. From germline, CDR1 is SGHAT and CDR2 FQNNGV. This CDR3 contains 11 residues. V trimming: 7 bases; J trimming: 9 bases; junction bases outside the gene matches: 3. The CDR3 sequence: CASTQGVEQFF. CDR3 nucleotide sequence: TGTGCCAGCACGCAGGGGGTTGAGCAGTTCTTC.

This chain connects TRBV27 to TRBJ1-2, with D possibly TRBD1 on 6 matching bases. Germline lookup yields CDR1 MNHEY and CDR2 SMNVEV (reference sequence). The germline V and J ends were trimmed by 10 bases and 1 base, with 16 bases remaining between them. There are 14 residues in the CDR3. As DNA, the CDR3 is TGTGCCACCAAACAGGGAATAGGTAACTATGGCTACACCTTC. This sequence encodes CATKQGIGNYGYTF.

The chain uses TRBV21-1 and TRBJ2-3; the D call TRBD1 from the table was never checked on the DNA. TRBV21-1 is recorded as a pseudogene. CDR3 length: 24 residues. CDR3 nucleotides: TGTGCCAGCAGCAAAGATGGAAGGGGATGGGACAGGGAGCTAAGGAATCCTAGCACAGATACGCAGTATTTT. Translated: CASSKDGRGWDRELRNPSTDTQYF.

To note about this clone: The sample contains more than one DNA sequence encoding this CDR3. CDR3 sequence: CASSMTGDYGYTF. In DNA, the CDR3 is TGTGCCAGTAGTATGACAGGGGACTATGGCTACACCTTC. The chain joins TRBV19 to TRBJ1-2; 8 bases fit TRBD1. V lost 3 bases, J lost 3 bases, and 0 bases stayed unmatched. This CDR3 is built from 13 residues. CDR1 LNHDA and CDR2 SQIVND come from the germline V gene (reference sequence).

The chain recombines TRBV18 with TRBJ2-7, with D unresolved. The CDR3 runs to 14 residues. Germline loops: CDR1 KGHSH, CDR2 LQKENI. V lost 2 bases, J lost 5 bases, and 13 bases lay in between. The CDR3 loop is CASSPIASSDEQYF. CDR3 DNA sequence: TGTGCCAGCTCACCAATAGCCTCGAGCGACGAGCAGTACTTC.

A remark on this clone: The same CDR3 arises from other DNA sequences in this sample as well. The V call is TRBV27, the J call TRBJ2-2, with 15 positions matching TRBD2. CDR3 length: 15 residues. With 6 bases clipped from V and 5 bases from J, the junction kept 1 base outside the gene matches. CDR1 is MNHEY, CDR2 SMNVEV, per germline (reference sequence). CDR3 sequence reads: CASRGLAGGTGELFF. DNA for the CDR3: TGTGCCAGCAGGGGACTAGCGGGGGGTACCGGGGAGCTGTTTTTT.

The chain employs TRBV28 and TRBJ1-6, with 8 nucleotides matching TRBD1. CDR3 length: 15 amino acids. After removal of 7 bases from V and 7 bases from J, the junction contained 9 bases not matched to a gene. Germline CDR1 and CDR2: MDHEN and SYDVKM. The CDR3 spells CASNATGVVNSPLHF. DNA for the CDR3: TGTGCCAGCAACGCGACAGGGGTAGTGAATTCACCCCTCCACTTT.

The CDR3: CASSFQRRGTGVHGELFF. CDR3 DNA: TGTGCCAGCAGCTTCCAGAGAAGGGGGACAGGGGTGCACGGGGAGCTGTTTTTT. This chain links TRBV7-8 with TRBJ2-2; 10 bases line up with TRBD1. Germline V gives CDR1 SGHVS, CDR2 FQNEAQ. The CDR3 loop spans 18 amino acids. V dropped 3 bases and J dropped 7; count of bases not matched to a gene: 14.

The chain recombines TRBV12-3 or TRBV12-4 with TRBJ2-2, with 8 nucleotides matching TRBD1. V lost 6 bases to trimming and J lost 3 bases; unmatched junction nucleotides: 0. The CDR3 has 13 residues. The CDR3 loop reads CASRTGDTGELFF. The CDR3 region has the DNA TGTGCCAGCAGGACAGGGGACACCGGGGAGCTGTTTTTT.

This sequence joins TRBV5-1 and TRBJ1-6, with TRBD1 as a possible D gene (5 bases). V lost 0 bases, J lost 9 bases, and 10 bases lay in between. The CDR3 loop spans 14 amino acids. Germline CDR1 and CDR2: SGHRS and YFSETQ. CDR3 region: CASSLEGEGSPLHF. CDR3 DNA sequence: TGCGCCAGCAGCTTGGAAGGGGAGGGTTCACCCCTCCACTTT.

The chain couples TRBV7-2 to TRBJ2-7; 8 bases are a match to TRBD1. Unmatched junction bases numbered 5, after V lost 5 bases and J lost 2 bases. The CDR3 runs to 14 residues. Germline CDR1 reads SGHTA; CDR2 reads FQGNSA. CDR3 protein: CASSAQGGPYEQYF. The CDR3 nucleotides are TGTGCCAGCAGCGCACAGGGGGGCCCCTACGAGCAGTACTTC.

CDR3 in amino acids: CASSLLQGGLFF. In DNA form, the CDR3 reads TGTGCCAGCAGTTTACTTCAGGGAGGACTGTTTTTT. The V and J genes are TRBV28 and TRBJ1-4; D possibly corresponds to TRBD1 (5 bases). V shed 2 bases and J shed 13 bases, with 11 bases lying between them. This CDR3 has 12 amino acids. The germline V gene has CDR1 MDHEN and CDR2 SYDVKM.